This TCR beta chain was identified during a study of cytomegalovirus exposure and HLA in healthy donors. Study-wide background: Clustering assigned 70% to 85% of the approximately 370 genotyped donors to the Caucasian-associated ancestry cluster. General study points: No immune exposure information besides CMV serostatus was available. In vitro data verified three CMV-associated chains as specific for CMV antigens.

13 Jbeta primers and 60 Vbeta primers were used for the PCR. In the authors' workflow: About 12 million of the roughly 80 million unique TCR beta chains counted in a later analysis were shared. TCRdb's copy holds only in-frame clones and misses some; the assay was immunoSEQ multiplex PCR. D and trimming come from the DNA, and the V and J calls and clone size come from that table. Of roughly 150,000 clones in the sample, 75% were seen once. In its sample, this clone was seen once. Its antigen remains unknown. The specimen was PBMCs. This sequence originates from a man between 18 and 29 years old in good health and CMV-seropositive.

The CDR3 region has the DNA TGTGCCAGCAGCGGAACCCGGGACACATCCTTCTCCTACGAGCAGTACTTC. It is translated as CASSGTRDTSFSYEQYF. The chain combines TRBV7-9 with TRBJ2-7; TRBD1 is a possible D gene (6 bases). V was clipped by 5 bases and J by 0 bases, with 20 bases between them. The germline V gene encodes CDR1 SEHNR and CDR2 FQNEAQ (reference sequence). The CDR3 consists of 17 residues.